The subject of this entry is one T cell receptor (beta chain). Its antigen is not yet known. The record has no base qualities; no much larger clone is one base away. The immunoSEQ assay was applied to genomic DNA to generate the TCR beta chain sequences. Regarding the original processing steps: Any CDR3 sequence that did not begin with the conserved framework cysteine at position 104 was removed by hand. To get clonality, the normalized Shannon's Diversity Index was subtracted from one, giving values from 0 (maximal diversity) to 1 (oligoclonal). Differences in the frequency of the same CDR3 between samples, such as brain versus blood, were assessed with chi-squared comparison-of-proportions tests. Public clonotypes were found by searching immuneACCESS, and the VDJdb browser was used to assess similarity to known antiviral clonotypes. The table was pulled from immuneACCESS by TCRdb, which kept in-frame rearrangements only. Such tables lose some clones; where checked, under half of the loss comes from unresolved V genes, and the rest has no known cause. Clone size and V and J calls were adopted from that table, with D and trimming inferred from the DNA. Counted in this sample were some 62,000 clones; 90% to 96% of them appeared once. Jointly, the top ten make up around 0.4% of the sample.

The time point label, read with the paper, signifies: resected brain tissue, or blood drawn just prior to surgery. The surgery cases with the highest brain T cell transcript signatures were chosen for TCR beta chain sequencing of brain tissue, and also of blood when blood was available. Before surgery, patients had received at least one anti-epileptic drug. The TCR-sequenced patients were children whose drug-resistant epilepsy was caused by tuberous sclerosis complex, focal cortical dysplasia, Rasmussen encephalitis or hemimegalencephaly. Blood was drawn right before the epilepsy surgery. Bulk genomic DNA was extracted from unsorted brain tissue and whole blood with the Monarch genomic DNA purification kit. These data belong to a study of brain T cells in children with intractable seizures (dated by TCRdb to the early 2020s). At the level of the whole study: Resected brain tissue from about 50 pediatric epilepsy surgery cases was initially screened for immune gene transcripts with a NanoString immunology panel. Among the approximately 12 selected surgery cases, eight also had pre-surgery blood sequenced, leaving four with brain tissue only.

Overall study results and their limits: Because sequencing depth differed between pre- and post-surgery blood, the absence of clones from the pre-surgery sample may reflect undersampling. The patients' HCMV serostatus was not known, and viral specificity was inferred solely from CDR3 sequence similarity.

CDR3 length: 17 amino acids, cysteine to phenylalanine. CDR3 DNA only is kept here, 51 bases in frame from base 1. The germline V gene provides CDR1 SGDLS and CDR2 YYNGEE. V and J are truncated by 3 bases and 2 bases respectively, leaving an intervening sequence of 17 bases. The TCR was taken from a boy younger than two with focal cortical dysplasia and intractable seizures. The chain uses TRBV9 and TRBJ2-2, with an unclear D gene assignment. This material consisted of peripheral blood, taken at surgery. The DNA sequence is given as TGTGCCAGCAGCGATTTCGTGGATCTTACTAACACCGGGGAGCTGTTTTTT. Translated, it reads CASSDFVDLTNTGELFF.